A single T cell receptor (beta chain) is shown here with its context. The antigen is unknown. This specimen comes from a study of radiation and T cells in renal cell carcinoma. As for the study in general: Nephrectomy followed 15 Gy stereotactic body radiation by 4 weeks.

Study-level results: No pretreatment tumor biopsies were available for baseline clonotypes. Top tumor clonotypes rose in blood 2 weeks post-radiation, then contracted.

The CDR3 sequence is 15 residues long. Trimming took 4 bases from V and 6 from J; bases not matched to a gene: 8. Germline CDR1 SGHNT, CDR2 YENEEA. The time point here: baseline pretreatment blood. The treatment denotes: 15 Gy SBRT to primary tumor, nephrectomy 4 weeks later. Some clones are missing from TCRdb's copy, which holds only in-frame ones; the method was immunoSEQ multiplex PCR. Of approximately 140,000 clones in the sample, about 88% were seen once. The TCR was taken from a woman in her 70s with renal cell carcinoma. The chain couples TRBV11-3 to TRBJ2-2, with TRBD1 matching over 7 bases. The source material was blood, sampled from a patient whose treatment included radiotherapy and nephrectomy. The CDR3 loop is CASSSAPQGAGELFF. CDR3 nucleotide sequence: TGTGCCAGCAGCTCCGCCCCGCAGGGGGCCGGGGAGCTGTTTTTT. The whole variable domain, filled in from reference TRBV11-3 and TRBJ2-2, reads EAGVVQSPRYKIIEKKQPVAFWCNPISGHNTLYWYLQNLGQGPELLIRYENEEAVDDSQLPKDRFSAERLKGVDSTLKIQPAELGDSAVYLCASSSAPQGAGELFFGEGSRLTVL.